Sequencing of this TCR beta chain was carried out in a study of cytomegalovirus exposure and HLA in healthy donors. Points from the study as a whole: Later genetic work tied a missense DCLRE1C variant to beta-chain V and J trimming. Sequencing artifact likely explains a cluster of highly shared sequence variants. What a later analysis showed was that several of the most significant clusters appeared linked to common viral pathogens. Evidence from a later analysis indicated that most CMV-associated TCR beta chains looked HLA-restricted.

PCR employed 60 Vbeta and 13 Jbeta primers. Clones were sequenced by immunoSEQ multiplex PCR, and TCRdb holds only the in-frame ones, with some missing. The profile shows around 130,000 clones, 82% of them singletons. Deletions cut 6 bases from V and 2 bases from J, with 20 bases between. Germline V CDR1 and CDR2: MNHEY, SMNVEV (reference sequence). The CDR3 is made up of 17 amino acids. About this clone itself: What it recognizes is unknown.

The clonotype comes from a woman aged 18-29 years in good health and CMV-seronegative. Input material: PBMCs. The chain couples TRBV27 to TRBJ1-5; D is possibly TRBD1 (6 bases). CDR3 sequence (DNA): TGTGCCAGCAGCGGCATCCGGGACAAGAGGGGCAATCAGCCCCAGCATTTT. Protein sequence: CASSGIRDKRGNQPQHF.